These 4 T cell receptor beta chains originate from one sample sequenced in a study of post-analysis software for immune sequencing data. The antigens these receptors bind are not known. Whole-study findings and limits: Higher frequency in patients than in controls was seen for about five TRBV segments, with TRBV5-6, TRBV5-1 and TRBV20-1 among them.

The TCR beta cDNA libraries carried unique molecular identifiers. Each CDR3 protein is one row after TCRdb ran MiXCR on the PCR reads. This sample has 820,000 or so distinct CDR3 sequences, with roughly 50% found just once. Input material: blood. These receptors all come from a girl between 10 and 17 years old with multiple sclerosis.

This clonotype has only a few counts. This sequence joins TRBV2 and TRBJ2-5; 9 bases are a match to TRBD1. After removal of 4 bases from V and 9 bases from J, the junction contained 3 bases not matched to a gene. Germline V gene sequence: CDR1 SNHLY, CDR2 FYNNEI. This CDR3 is 12 amino acids long. The DNA of the CDR3 is TGTGCCAGCAGTGTAGGGGACAGGGCCCAGTACTTC. The encoded protein is CASSVGDRAQYF.

The genes are TRBV6-1 and TRBJ1-6, with D possibly TRBD1 on 5 matching bases. There are 17 residues in the CDR3. Looked up from germline, CDR1 is MNHNS and CDR2 is SASEGT. Trimming cost V 7 bases and J 4 bases, with 20 bases left between them. The CDR3 region has the DNA TGTGCCAGCACTCCTCGACCCCCCGAGGGGTATAATTCACCCCTCCACTTT. Its protein is CASTPRPPEGYNSPLHF.

The chain employs TRBV29-1 and TRBJ2-5, with TRBD2 identical over 8 bases. TRBJ2-7 matches the DNA end more closely, so the J call is doubtful. This CDR3 has 12 amino acids. Germline V CDR1 and CDR2: SQVTM, ANQGSEA. CDR3 sequence (DNA): TGCAGCGTTTGGGCGGGAGGCAACGAGCAGTACTTC. Its translation is CSVWAGGNEQYF.

This clonotype was picked up a small number of times. Its ends do not fully match the called genes, so a read error is possible. The genes are TRBV5-1 and TRBJ2-5; weak D call: TRBD2 (6 bases). This CDR3 contains 14 residues. Per germline, CDR1 SGHRS and CDR2 YFSETQ. CDR3 in amino acids: CASSLEGRQETQYF. CDR3 DNA: TGTGCCAGCAGCTTGGAAGGGAGGCAAGAGACCCAGTACTTC. Variable domain in full (rest from reference TRBV5-1 and TRBJ2-5): KAGVTQTPRYLIKTRGQQVTLSCSPISGHRSVSWYQQTPGQGLQFLFEYFSETQRNKGNFPGRFSGRQFSNSRSEMNVSTLELGDSALYLCASSLEGRQETQYFGPGTRLLVL.